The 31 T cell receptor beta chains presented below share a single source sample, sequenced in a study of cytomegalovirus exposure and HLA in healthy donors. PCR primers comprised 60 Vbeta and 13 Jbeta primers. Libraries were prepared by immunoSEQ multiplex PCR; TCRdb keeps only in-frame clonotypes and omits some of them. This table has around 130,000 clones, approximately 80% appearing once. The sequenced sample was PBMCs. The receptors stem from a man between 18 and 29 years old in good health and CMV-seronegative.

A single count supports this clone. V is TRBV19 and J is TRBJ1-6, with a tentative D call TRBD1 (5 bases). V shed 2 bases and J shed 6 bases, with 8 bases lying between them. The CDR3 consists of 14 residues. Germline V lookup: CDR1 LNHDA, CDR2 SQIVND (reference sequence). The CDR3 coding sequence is TGTGCCAGTAGTATAAGGGGTCCTAATTCACCCCTCCACTTT. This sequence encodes CASSIRGPNSPLHF. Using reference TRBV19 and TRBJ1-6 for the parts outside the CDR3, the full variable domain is DGGITQSPKYLFRKEGQNVTLSCEQNLNHDAMYWYRQDPGQGLRLIYYSQIVNDFQKGDIAEGYSVSREKKESFPLTVTSAQKNPTAFYLCASSIRGPNSPLHFGNGTRLTVT.

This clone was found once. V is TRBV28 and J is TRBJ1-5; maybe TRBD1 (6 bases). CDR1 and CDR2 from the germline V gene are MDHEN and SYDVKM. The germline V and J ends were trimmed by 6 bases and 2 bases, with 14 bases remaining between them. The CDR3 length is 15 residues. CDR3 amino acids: CASSSPGGGNQPQHF. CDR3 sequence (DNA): TGTGCCAGCAGCTCCCCGGGGGGCGGCAATCAGCCCCAGCATTTT. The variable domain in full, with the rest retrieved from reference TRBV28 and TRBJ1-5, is DVKVTQSSRYLVKRTGEKVFLECVQDMDHENMFWYRQDPGLGLRLIYFSYDVKMKEKGDIPEGYSVSREKKERFSLILESASTNQTSMYLCASSSPGGGNQPQHFGDGTRLSIL.

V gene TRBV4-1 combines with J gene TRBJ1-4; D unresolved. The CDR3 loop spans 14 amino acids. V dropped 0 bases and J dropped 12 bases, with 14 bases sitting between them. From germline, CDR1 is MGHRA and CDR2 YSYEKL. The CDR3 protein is CASSQELTLDELFF. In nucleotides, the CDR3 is TGCGCCAGCAGCCAAGAGCTGACTCTTGACGAACTGTTTTTT.

The CDR3 sequence is CASSVSVNSEQYF. The CDR3 DNA is TGTGCCAGCAGCGTATCGGTAAACTCTGAGCAGTACTTC. The gene calls are TRBV9 and TRBJ2-7; D gene uncertain. CDR1 SGDLS and CDR2 YYNGEE come from the germline V gene. The CDR3 consists of 13 residues. V lost 1 base and J 7 bases, leaving 12 bases between the germline ends.

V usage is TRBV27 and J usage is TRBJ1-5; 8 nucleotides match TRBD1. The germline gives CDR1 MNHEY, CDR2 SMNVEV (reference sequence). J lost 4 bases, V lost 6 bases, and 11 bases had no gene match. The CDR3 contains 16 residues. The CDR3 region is CASSPTTGVANQPQHF. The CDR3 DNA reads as TGTGCCAGCAGCCCAACGACAGGGGTTGCGAATCAGCCCCAGCATTTT.

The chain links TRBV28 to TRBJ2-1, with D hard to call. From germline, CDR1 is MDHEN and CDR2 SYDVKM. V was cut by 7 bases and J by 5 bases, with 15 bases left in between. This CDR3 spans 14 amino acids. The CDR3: CASTLSVGHNEQFF. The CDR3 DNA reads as TGTGCCAGCACCCTCAGTGTTGGCCACAATGAGCAGTTCTTC.

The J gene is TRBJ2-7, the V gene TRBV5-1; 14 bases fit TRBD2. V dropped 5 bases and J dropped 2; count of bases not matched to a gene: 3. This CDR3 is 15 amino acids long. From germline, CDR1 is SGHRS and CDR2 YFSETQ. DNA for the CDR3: TGCGCCAGCAGAATGGGACTAGCGGGGGCCTACGAGCAGTACTTC. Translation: CASRMGLAGAYEQYF.

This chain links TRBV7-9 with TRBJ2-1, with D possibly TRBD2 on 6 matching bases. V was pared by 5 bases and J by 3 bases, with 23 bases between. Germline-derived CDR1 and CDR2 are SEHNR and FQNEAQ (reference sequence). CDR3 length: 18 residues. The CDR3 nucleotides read TGTGCCAGCAGCCCTGTCAATAGCGGCGACCGAAACTACAATGAGCAGTTCTTC. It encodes CASSPVNSGDRNYNEQFF. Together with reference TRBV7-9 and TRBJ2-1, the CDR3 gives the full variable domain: DTGVSQNPRHKITKRGQNVTFRCDPISEHNRLYWYRQTLGQGPEFLTYFQNEAQLEKSRLLSDRFSAERPKGSFSTLEIQRTEQGDSAMYLCASSPVNSGDRNYNEQFFGPGTRLTVL.

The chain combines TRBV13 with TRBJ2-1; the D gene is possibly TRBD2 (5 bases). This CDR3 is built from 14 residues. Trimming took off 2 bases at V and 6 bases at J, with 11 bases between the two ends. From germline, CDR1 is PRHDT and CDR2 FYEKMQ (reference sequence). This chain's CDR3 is CASSLSSGLNEQFF. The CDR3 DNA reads TGTGCCAGCAGCTTAAGCTCCGGACTCAATGAGCAGTTCTTC.

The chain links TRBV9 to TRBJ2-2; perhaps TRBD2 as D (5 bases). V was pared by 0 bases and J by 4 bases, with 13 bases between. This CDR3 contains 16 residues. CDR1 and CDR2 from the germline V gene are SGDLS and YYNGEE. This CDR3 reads CASSVVGGPGTGELFF. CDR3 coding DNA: TGTGCCAGCAGCGTAGTCGGAGGACCAGGCACCGGGGAGCTGTTTTTT.

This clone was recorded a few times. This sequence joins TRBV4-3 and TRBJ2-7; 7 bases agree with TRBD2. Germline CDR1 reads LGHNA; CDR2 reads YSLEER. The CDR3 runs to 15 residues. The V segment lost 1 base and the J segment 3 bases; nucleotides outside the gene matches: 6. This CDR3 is CASSQGYGEGYEQYF. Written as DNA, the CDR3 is TGCGCCAGCAGCCAAGGTTATGGGGAGGGCTACGAGCAGTACTTC.

CDR3 amino acids: CASSLLGGRETQYF. The DNA of the CDR3 is TGTGCCAGCAGTTTACTAGGGGGTCGCGAGACCCAGTACTTC. The chain has TRBV28 and TRBJ2-5, with D perhaps TRBD1 (6 bases). The germline CDR1 and CDR2 sequences are MDHEN and SYDVKM. The CDR3 runs 14 residues. With 2 bases removed from V and 5 bases from J, the gap between germline ends came to 12 bases.

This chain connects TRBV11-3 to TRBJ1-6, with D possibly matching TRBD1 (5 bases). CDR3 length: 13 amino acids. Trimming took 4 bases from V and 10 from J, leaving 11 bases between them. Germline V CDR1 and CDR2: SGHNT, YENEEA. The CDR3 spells CASSSGGESPLHF. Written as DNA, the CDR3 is TGTGCCAGCAGCTCCGGGGGGGAATCACCCCTCCACTTT.

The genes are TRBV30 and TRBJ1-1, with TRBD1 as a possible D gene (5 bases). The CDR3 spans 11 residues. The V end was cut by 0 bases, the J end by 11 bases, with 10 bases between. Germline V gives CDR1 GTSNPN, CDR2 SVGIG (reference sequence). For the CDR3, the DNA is TGTGCCTGGAGTGTGGGGGGTTCGGCTTTCTTT. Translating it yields CAWSVGGSAFF.

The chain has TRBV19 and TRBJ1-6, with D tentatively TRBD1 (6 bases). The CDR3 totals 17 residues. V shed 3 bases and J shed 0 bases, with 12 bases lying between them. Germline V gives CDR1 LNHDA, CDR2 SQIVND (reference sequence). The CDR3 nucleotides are TGTGCCAGTAGTATTCATGGACAGAGCTCCTATAATTCACCCCTCCACTTT. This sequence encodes CASSIHGQSSYNSPLHF.

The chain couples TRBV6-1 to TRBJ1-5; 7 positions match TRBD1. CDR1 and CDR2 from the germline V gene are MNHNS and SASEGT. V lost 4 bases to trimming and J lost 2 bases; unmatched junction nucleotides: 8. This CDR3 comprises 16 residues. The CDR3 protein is CASSVGEGTGNQPQHF. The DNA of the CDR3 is TGTGCCAGCAGTGTTGGCGAAGGGACAGGCAATCAGCCCCAGCATTTT.

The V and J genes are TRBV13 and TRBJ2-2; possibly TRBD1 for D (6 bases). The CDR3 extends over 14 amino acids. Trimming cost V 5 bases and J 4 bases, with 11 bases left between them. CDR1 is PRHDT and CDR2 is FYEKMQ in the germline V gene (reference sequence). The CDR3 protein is CASSIAGVTGELFF. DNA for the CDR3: TGTGCCAGCAGCATCGCAGGGGTCACCGGGGAGCTGTTTTTT. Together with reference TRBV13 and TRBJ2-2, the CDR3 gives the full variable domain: AAGVIQSPRHLIKEKRETATLKCYPIPRHDTVYWYQQGPGQDPQFLISFYEKMQSDKGSIPDRFSAQQFSDYHSELNMSSLELGDSALYFCASSIAGVTGELFFGEGSRLTVL.

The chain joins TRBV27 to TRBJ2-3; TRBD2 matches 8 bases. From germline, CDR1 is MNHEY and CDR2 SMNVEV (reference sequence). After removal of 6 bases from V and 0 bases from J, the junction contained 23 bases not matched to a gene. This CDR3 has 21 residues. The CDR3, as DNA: TGTGCCAGCAGGATTGGGGATTCGGGACTAGTGCTTCCCGCTAGCACAGATACGCAGTATTTT. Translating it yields CASRIGDSGLVLPASTDTQYF.

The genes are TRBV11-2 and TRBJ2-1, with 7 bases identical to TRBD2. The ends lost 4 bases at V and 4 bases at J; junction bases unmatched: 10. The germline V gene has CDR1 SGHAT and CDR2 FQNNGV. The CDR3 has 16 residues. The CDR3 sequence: CASSSRLATKYNEQFF. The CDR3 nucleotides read TGTGCCAGCAGCTCTCGACTAGCCACAAAATACAATGAGCAGTTCTTC.

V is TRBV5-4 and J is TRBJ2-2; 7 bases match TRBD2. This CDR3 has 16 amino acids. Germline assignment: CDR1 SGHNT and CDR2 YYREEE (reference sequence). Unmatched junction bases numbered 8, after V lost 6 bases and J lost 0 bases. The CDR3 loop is CASKLGGSSNTGELFF. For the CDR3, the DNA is TGTGCCAGCAAATTGGGAGGGTCTTCGAACACCGGGGAGCTGTTTTTT. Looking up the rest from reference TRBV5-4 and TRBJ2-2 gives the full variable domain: ETGVTQSPTHLIKTRGQQVTLRCSSQSGHNTVSWYQQALGQGPQFIFQYYREEENGRGNFPPRFSGLQFPNYSSELNVNALELDDSALYLCASKLGGSSNTGELFFGEGSRLTVL.

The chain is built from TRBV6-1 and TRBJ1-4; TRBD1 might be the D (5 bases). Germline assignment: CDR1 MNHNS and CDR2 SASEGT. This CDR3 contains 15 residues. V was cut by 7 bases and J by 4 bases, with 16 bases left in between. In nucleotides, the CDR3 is TGTGCCAGCACAAGCGGGGGACGGATTAATGAAAAACTGTTTTTT. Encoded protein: CASTSGGRINEKLFF.

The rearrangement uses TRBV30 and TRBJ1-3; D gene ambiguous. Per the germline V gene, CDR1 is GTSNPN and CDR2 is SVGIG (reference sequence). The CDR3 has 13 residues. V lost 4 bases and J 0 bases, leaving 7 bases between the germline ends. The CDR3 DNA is TGTGCCTGGATTCTGAGCTCTGGAAACACCATATATTTT. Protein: CAWILSSGNTIYF.

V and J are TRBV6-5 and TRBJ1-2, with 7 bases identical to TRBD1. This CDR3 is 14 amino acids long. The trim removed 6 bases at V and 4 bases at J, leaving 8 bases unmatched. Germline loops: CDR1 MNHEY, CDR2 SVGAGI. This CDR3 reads CASRTGKVGYGYTF. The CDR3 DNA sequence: TGTGCCAGCAGGACAGGGAAGGTCGGCTATGGCTACACCTTC.

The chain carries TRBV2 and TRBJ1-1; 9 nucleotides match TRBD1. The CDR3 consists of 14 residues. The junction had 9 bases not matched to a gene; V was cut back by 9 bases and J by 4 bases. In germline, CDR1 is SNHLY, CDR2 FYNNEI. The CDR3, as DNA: TGTGCCAGTCCCGGGACAGGGTCGATCACTGAAGCTTTCTTT. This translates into CASPGTGSITEAFF.

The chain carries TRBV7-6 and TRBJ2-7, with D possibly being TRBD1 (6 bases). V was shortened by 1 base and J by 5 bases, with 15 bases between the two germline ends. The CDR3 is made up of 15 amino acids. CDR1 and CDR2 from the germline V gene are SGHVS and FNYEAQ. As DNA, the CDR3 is TGTGCCAGCAGCTTAGATCCACAGGGTTGGAACGAGCAGTACTTC. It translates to CASSLDPQGWNEQYF.

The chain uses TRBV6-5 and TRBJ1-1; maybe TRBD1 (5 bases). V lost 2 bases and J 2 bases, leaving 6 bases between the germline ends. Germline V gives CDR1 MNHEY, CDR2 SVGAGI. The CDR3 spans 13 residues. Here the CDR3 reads CASSYGHNTEAFF. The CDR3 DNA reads TGTGCCAGCAGTTACGGACACAACACTGAAGCTTTCTTT.

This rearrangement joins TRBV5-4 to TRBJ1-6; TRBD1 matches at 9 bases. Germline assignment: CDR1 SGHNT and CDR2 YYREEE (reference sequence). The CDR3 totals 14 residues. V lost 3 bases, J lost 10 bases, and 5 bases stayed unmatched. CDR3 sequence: CASSSGTGTSPLHF. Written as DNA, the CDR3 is TGTGCCAGCAGCTCTGGGACAGGGACCTCACCCCTCCACTTT.

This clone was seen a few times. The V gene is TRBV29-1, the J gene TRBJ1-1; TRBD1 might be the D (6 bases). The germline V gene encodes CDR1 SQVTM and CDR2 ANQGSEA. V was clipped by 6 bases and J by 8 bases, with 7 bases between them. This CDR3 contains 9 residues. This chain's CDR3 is CSVDREAFF. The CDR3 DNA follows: TGCAGCGTGGACAGAGAAGCTTTCTTT.

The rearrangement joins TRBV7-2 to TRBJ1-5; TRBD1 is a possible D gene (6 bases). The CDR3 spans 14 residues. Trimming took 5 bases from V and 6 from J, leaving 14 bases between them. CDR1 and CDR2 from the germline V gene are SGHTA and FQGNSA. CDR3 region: CASSPGGAGQPQHF. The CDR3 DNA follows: TGTGCCAGCAGCCCGGGGGGGGCTGGTCAGCCCCAGCATTTT.

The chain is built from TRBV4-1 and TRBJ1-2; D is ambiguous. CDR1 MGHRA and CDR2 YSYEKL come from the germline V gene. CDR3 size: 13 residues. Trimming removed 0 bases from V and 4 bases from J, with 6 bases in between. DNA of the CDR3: TGCGCCAGCAGCCAAGAAGTCGGCTATGGCTACACCTTC. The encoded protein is CASSQEVGYGYTF.

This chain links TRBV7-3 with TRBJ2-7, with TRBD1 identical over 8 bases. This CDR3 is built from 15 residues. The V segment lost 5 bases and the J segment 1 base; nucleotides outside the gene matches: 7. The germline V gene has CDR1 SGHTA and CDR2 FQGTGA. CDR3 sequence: CASSPAGGQSYEQYF. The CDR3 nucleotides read TGTGCCAGCAGCCCCGCAGGGGGCCAGTCCTACGAGCAGTACTTC.